This T cell receptor beta chain originates from a study of T cell repertoires in cytomegalovirus infection. Study-wide background: Carrying CMV and the relevant HLA type showed in public TCR beta signatures. General study findings and limits: Cumulative public TCR beta family frequency identified carriers of CMV plus the relevant HLA. In two of eight donors, the top clonotype was HLA-C-restricted CMV-specific.

This clonotype came up a few times. Antigen unknown. A single record per CDR3 protein comes from TCRdb applying MiXCR to the reads. The sample has over 300,000 distinct CDR3 sequences, more than 8% seen once. The sample comprised PBMCs. The sequence was obtained from a human donor in good health (CMV status not recorded). Some clones in this sample may be carry-over from other donors' samples.

CDR3 protein: CASSEHPGGYEQYF. Written as DNA, the CDR3 is TGTGCCAGCAGCGAGCACCCAGGGGGCTACGAGCAGTACTTC. The chain is built from TRBV11-2 and TRBJ2-7, with 7 positions matching TRBD1. The CDR3 covers 14 residues. The V gene's germline CDR1 is SGHAT and CDR2 FQNNGV. The V gene end was trimmed by 5 bases and the J gene end by 3 bases; junction bases not matched to a gene: 7.